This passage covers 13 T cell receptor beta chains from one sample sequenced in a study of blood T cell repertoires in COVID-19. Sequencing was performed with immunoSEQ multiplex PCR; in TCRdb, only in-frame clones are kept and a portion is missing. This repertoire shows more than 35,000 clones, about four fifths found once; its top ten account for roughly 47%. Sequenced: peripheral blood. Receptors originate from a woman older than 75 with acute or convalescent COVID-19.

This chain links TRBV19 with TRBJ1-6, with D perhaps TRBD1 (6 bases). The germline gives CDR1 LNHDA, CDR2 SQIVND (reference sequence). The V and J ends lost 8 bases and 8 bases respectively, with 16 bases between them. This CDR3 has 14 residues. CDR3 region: CASAPNRQDSPLHF. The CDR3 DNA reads TGTGCCAGTGCCCCAAATCGACAGGATTCACCCCTCCACTTT.

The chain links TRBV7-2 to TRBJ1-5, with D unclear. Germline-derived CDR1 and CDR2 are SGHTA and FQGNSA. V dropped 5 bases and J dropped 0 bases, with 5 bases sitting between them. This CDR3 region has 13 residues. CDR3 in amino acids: CASSPNSNQPQHF. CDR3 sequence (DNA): TGTGCCAGCAGCCCTAATAGCAATCAGCCCCAGCATTTT.

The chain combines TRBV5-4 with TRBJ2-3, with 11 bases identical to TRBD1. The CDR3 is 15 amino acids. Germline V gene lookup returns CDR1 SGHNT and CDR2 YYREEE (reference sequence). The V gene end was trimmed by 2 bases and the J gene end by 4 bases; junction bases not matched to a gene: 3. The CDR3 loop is CASSFGQGAADTQYF. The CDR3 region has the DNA TGTGCCAGCAGCTTCGGACAGGGGGCAGCAGATACGCAGTATTTT.

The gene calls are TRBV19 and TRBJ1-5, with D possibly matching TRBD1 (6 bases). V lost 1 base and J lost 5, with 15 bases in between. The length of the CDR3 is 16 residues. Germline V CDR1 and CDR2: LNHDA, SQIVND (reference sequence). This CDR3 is CASSIGGRGWDQPQHF. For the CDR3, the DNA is TGTGCCAGTAGTATAGGCGGCAGGGGATGGGATCAGCCCCAGCATTTT.

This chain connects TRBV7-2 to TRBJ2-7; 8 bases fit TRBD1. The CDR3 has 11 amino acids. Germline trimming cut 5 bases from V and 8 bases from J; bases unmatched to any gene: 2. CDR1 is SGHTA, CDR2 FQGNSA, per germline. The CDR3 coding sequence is TGTGCCAGCAGCCCAGGGGGCAAGCAGTACTTC. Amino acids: CASSPGGKQYF.

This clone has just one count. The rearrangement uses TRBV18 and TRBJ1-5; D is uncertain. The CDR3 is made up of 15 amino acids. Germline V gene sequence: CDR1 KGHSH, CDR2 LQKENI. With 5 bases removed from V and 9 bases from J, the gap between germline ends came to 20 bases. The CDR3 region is CASSSDPGGPGPQHF. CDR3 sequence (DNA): TGTGCCAGCTCATCGGACCCGGGCGGGCCAGGGCCCCAGCATTTT.

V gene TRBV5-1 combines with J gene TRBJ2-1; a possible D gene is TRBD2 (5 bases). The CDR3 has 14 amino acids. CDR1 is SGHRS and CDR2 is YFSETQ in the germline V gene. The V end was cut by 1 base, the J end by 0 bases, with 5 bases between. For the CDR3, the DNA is TGCGCCAGCAGCTTGACTAGCTCCTACAATGAGCAGTTCTTC. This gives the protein CASSLTSSYNEQFF.

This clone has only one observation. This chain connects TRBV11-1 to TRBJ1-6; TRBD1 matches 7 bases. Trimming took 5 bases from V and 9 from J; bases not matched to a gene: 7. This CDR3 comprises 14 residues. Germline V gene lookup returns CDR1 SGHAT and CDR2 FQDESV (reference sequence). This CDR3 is CASSPLGGASPLHF. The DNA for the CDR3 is TGTGCCAGCAGCCCTCTAGGGGGCGCTTCACCCCTCCACTTT.

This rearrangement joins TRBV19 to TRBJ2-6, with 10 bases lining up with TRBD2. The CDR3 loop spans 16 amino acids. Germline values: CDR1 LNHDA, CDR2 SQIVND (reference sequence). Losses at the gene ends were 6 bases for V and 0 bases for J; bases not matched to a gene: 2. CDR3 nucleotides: TGTGCCAGTAGAGCGGGGGGGATCTCTGGGGCCAACGTCCTGACTTTC. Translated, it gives CASRAGGISGANVLTF.

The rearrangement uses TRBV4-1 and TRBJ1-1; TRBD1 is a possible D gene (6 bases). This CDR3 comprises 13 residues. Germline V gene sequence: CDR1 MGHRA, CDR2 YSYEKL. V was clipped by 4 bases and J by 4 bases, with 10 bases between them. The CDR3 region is CASSLAGATEAFF. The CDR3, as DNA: TGCGCCAGCAGCCTTGCGGGGGCCACTGAAGCTTTCTTT.

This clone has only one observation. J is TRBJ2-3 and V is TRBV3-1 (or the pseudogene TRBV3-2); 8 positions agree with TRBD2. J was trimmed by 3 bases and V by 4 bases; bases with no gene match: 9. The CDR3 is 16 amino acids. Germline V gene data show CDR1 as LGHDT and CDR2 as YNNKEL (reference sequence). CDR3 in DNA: TGTGCCAGCAGCCCCCGGGGACTAGGAGAAACAGATACGCAGTATTTT. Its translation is CASSPRGLGETDTQYF.

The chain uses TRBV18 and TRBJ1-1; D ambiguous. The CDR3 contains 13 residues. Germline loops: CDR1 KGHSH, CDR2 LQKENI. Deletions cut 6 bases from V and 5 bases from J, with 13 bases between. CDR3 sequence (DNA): TGTGCCAGCTCCCGAGGGCTAGGGACTGAAGCTTTCTTT. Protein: CASSRGLGTEAFF. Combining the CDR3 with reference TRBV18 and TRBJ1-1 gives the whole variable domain NAGVMQNPRHLVRRRGQEARLRCSPMKGHSHVYWYRQLPEEGLKFMVYLQKENIIDESGMPKERFSAEFPKEGPSILRIQQVVRGDSAAYFCASSRGLGTEAFFGQGTRLTVV.

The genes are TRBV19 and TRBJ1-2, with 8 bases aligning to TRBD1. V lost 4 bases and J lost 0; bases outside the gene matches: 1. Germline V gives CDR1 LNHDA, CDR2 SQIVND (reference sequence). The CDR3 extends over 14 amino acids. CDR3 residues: CASSRDRSNYGYTF. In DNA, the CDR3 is TGTGCCAGTAGTAGGGACAGGTCTAACTATGGCTACACCTTC.